The 9 T cell receptor beta chains listed next were all sequenced from one sample in a study of cytomegalovirus exposure and HLA in healthy donors. PCR employed 60 Vbeta and 13 Jbeta primers. The table came from immunoSEQ multiplex PCR; TCRdb's copy has only in-frame clones and leaves some out. The sample records roughly 140,000 clones, 70% to 80% being singletons. Sample: PBMCs. These receptor sequences come from a man aged 18 to 30 in good health and CMV-seronegative.

This chain connects TRBV18 to TRBJ1-2, with TRBD1 matching over 7 bases. The junction had 16 bases not matched to a gene; V was cut back by 6 bases and J by 6 bases. Germline CDR1 is KGHSH and CDR2 is LQKENI. This CDR3 is 16 amino acids long. CDR3 sequence reads: CASSQLGTATVDGYTF. The CDR3 DNA reads TGTGCCAGCTCCCAACTCGGGACAGCAACCGTGGATGGCTACACCTTC.

With regard to this clone: The same CDR3 is also encoded by other DNA sequences in this sample. The chain couples TRBV6-4 to TRBJ2-3, with 7 bases lining up with TRBD1. With 3 bases clipped from V and 3 bases from J, the junction kept 0 bases outside the gene matches. The CDR3 extends over 13 amino acids. Germline V gives CDR1 MRHNA, CDR2 SNTAGT. The CDR3 sequence: CASSEQGTDTQYF. CDR3 bases: TGTGCCAGCAGTGAACAGGGGACAGATACGCAGTATTTT.

This clone was seen a few times. The chain is built from TRBV25-1 and TRBJ1-1; D is perhaps TRBD1 (5 bases). The CDR3 extends over 14 amino acids. Trimming removed 6 bases from V and 0 bases from J, with 11 bases in between. Per the germline V gene, CDR1 is MGHDK and CDR2 is SYGVNS. This chain's CDR3 is CASSDQGMNTEAFF. Written as DNA, the CDR3 is TGTGCCAGCAGCGACCAGGGAATGAACACTGAAGCTTTCTTT.

V is TRBV16 and J is TRBJ2-7; 9 bases line up with TRBD1. The CDR3 sequence is 14 residues long. Germline CDR1 and CDR2: KGHSY and FQNENV. Trimming removed 6 bases from V and 1 base from J; junction bases left unmatched: 4. This chain's CDR3 is CASRPGTGSYEQYF. In nucleotides, the CDR3 is TGTGCCAGCAGGCCCGGGACAGGGTCCTACGAGCAGTACTTC.

The rearrangement uses TRBV2 and TRBJ1-1; 7 nucleotides agree with TRBD1. The germline V gene has CDR1 SNHLY and CDR2 FYNNEI. The CDR3 totals 14 residues. With V trimmed by 3 bases and J by 13 bases, 14 bases remained unmatched. DNA for the CDR3: TGTGCCAGCAGTGAGGGTCCAAGAGGGGGCAGGGTTTTCTTT. Translated, it gives CASSEGPRGGRVFF.

The V gene is TRBV6-1, the J gene TRBJ1-5; D perhaps matches TRBD1 (5 bases). V dropped 5 bases and J dropped 2 bases, with 10 bases sitting between them. Germline values: CDR1 MNHNS, CDR2 SASEGT. CDR3 length equals 14 residues. The DNA of the CDR3 is TGTGCCAGCAGTATCGACAGCGGCAATCAGCCCCAGCATTTT. Translation gives CASSIDSGNQPQHF.

The chain carries TRBV28 and TRBJ2-7; maybe TRBD1 (6 bases). Trimming left V 3 bases short and J 2 bases short, with 14 bases between. The CDR3 runs to 15 residues. Germline V gene sequence: CDR1 MDHEN, CDR2 SYDVKM. The CDR3 DNA follows: TGTGCCAGCAGTTTGGCAGGGGACCCGACCTACGAGCAGTACTTC. Amino acids: CASSLAGDPTYEQYF. Filled out from reference TRBV28 and TRBJ2-7, the complete variable domain reads DVKVTQSSRYLVKRTGEKVFLECVQDMDHENMFWYRQDPGLGLRLIYFSYDVKMKEKGDIPEGYSVSREKKERFSLILESASTNQTSMYLCASSLAGDPTYEQYFGPGTRLTVT.

The CDR3 loop reads CASSPGQGRNTEAFF. DNA for the CDR3: TGTGCCAGCTCACCCGGACAGGGGAGGAACACTGAAGCTTTCTTT. The chain carries TRBV18 and TRBJ1-1; 9 bases match TRBD1. The germline V gene has CDR1 KGHSH and CDR2 LQKENI. The CDR3 has 15 residues. Trimming took 3 bases from V and 1 from J; bases not matched to a gene: 3.

The genes are TRBV7-2 and TRBJ1-4, with 7 nucleotides matching TRBD1. Germline trimming cut 2 bases from V and 3 bases from J; bases unmatched to any gene: 9. The CDR3 runs 17 residues. Germline V gene data show CDR1 as SGHTA and CDR2 as FQGNSA. CDR3 nucleotide sequence: TGTGCCAGCAGCTTAACGACAGGGTTTGTGTCTAATGAAAAACTGTTTTTT. Amino acid sequence: CASSLTTGFVSNEKLFF. The entire variable domain, with the rest obtained from reference TRBV7-2 and TRBJ1-4, is as follows: GAGVSQSPSNKVTEKGKDVELRCDPISGHTALYWYRQSLGQGLEFLIYFQGNSAPDKSGLPSDRFSAERTGGSVSTLTIQRTQQEDSAVYLCASSLTTGFVSNEKLFFGSGTQLSVL.